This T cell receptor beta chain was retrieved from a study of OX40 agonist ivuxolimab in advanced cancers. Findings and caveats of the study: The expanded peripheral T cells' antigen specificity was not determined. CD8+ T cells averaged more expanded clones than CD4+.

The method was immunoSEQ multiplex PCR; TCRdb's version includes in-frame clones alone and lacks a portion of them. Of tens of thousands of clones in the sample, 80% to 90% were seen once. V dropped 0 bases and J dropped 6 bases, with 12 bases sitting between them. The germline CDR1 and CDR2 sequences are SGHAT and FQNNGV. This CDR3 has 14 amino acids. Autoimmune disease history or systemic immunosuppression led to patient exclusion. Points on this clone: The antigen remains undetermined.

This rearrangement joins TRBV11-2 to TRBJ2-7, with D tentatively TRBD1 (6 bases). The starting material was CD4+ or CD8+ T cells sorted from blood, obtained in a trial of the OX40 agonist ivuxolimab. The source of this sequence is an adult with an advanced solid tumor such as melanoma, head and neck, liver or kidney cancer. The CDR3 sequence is CASSLDLTGREQYF. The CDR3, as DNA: TGTGCCAGCAGCTTAGATCTTACAGGGCGCGAGCAGTACTTC.